Following are 3 T cell receptor beta chains from one sample sequenced in a study of T cell responses to AZD1222 COVID-19 vaccine. Clones were sequenced by immunoSEQ multiplex PCR, and TCRdb holds only the in-frame ones, with some missing. The top ten hold roughly 5.6% of the sample, which has about 82,000 clones, approximately 90% seen once. Specimen: peripheral blood, collected on day 0 of AZD1222 vaccination. The receptors originated from an adult in good health.

This clone was seen once. The chain recombines TRBV2 with TRBJ2-7, with TRBD1 matching 8 bases. The CDR3 runs 13 residues. CDR1 and CDR2 (germline): SNHLY, FYNNEI. The V segment lost 6 bases and the J segment 3 bases; nucleotides outside the gene matches: 4. The CDR3 DNA is TGTGCCAGCAGGGGGACAGGAGTCTACGAGCAGTACTTC. Encoded protein: CASRGTGVYEQYF. The whole variable domain, filled in from reference TRBV2 and TRBJ2-7, reads EPEVTQTPSHQVTQMGQEVILRCVPISNHLYFYWYRQILGQKVEFLVSFYNNEISEKSEIFDDQFSVERPDGSNFTLKIRSTKLEDSAMYFCASRGTGVYEQYFGPGTRLTVT.

The chain combines TRBV7-3 with TRBJ2-3; 10 nucleotides match TRBD1. The CDR3 spans 17 residues. CDR1 is SGHTA, CDR2 FQGTGA, per germline. The V and J ends lost 2 bases and 3 bases, in that order; junction bases with no gene match: 8. In DNA form, the CDR3 reads TGTGCCAGCAGCTTATTACGGGACAGGGGTAATACAGATACGCAGTATTTT. Translating it yields CASSLLRDRGNTDTQYF.

The chain joins TRBV19 to TRBJ2-3; 10 positions match TRBD2. The CDR3 sequence is 13 residues long. V was pared by 6 bases and J by 7 bases, with 4 bases of the junction left unmatched. Germline V gene lookup returns CDR1 LNHDA and CDR2 SQIVND (reference sequence). CDR3 loop: CASRPSGGYTQYF. CDR3 in DNA: TGTGCCAGTAGACCTAGCGGGGGCTATACGCAGTATTTT.